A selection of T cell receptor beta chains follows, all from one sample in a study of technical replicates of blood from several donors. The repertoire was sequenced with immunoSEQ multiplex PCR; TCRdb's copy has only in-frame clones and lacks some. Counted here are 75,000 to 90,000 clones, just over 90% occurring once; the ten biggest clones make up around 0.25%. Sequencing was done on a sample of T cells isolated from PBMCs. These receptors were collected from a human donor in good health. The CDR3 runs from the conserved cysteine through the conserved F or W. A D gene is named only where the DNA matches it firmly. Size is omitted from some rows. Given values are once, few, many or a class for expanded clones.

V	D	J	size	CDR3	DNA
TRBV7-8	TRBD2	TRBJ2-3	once	CASSLGLAGELTDTQYF	TGTGCCAGCAGCTTAGGGCTAGCGGGAGAGTTGACAGATACGCAGTATTTT
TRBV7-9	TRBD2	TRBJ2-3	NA	CASSFGGAGAGDTQYF	TGTGCCAGCAGCTTCGGTGGAGCGGGAGCGGGAGATACGCAGTATTTT
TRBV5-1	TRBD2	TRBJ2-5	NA	CASSPGGTRETQYF	TGCGCCAGCAGCCCCGGGGGGACTCGAGAGACCCAGTACTTC
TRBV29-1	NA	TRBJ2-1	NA	CSAASLPLEQFF	TGCAGCGCTGCGTCCCTTCCTCTTGAGCAGTTCTTC
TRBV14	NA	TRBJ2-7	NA	CASSQAGFPGDEQYF	TGTGCCAGCAGCCAAGCGGGCTTCCCCGGGGACGAGCAGTACTTC
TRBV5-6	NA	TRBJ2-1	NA	CASSLGGSSYNEQFF	TGTGCCAGCAGCTTGGGAGGGAGCTCCTACAATGAGCAGTTCTTC
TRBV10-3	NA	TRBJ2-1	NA	CAISGWGRDDNEQFF	TGTGCCATCAGTGGCTGGGGCAGAGACGACAATGAGCAGTTCTTC
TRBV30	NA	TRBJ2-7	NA	CAWSVQRQTNNPYEQYF	TGTGCCTGGAGTGTACAAAGGCAGACAAACAACCCCTACGAGCAGTACTTC
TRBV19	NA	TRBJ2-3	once	CASSNDRSTDTQYF	TGTGCCAGTAGTAATGACAGAAGCACAGATACGCAGTATTTT
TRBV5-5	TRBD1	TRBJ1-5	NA	CASSLNGQGRGQPQHF	TGTGCCAGCAGCTTAAACGGACAGGGGAGAGGTCAGCCCCAGCATTTT
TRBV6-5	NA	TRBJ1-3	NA	CASRRQSNSGNTIYF	TGTGCCAGCAGGCGACAGAGCAACTCTGGAAACACCATATATTTT
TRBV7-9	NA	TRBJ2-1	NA	CASSWAGDSYNEQFF	TGTGCCAGCAGCTGGGCAGGGGACTCCTACAATGAGCAGTTCTTC
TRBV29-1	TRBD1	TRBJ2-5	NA	CSVVMSGGEETQYF	TGCAGCGTTGTCATGTCAGGGGGCGAAGAGACCCAGTACTTC
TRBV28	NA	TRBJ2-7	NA	CASGGFYEQYF	TGTGCCAGCGGGGGGTTCTACGAGCAGTACTTC
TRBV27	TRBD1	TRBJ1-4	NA	CASSLGQGAEKLFF	TGTGCCAGCAGTTTAGGGCAGGGGGCTGAGAAACTGTTTTTT
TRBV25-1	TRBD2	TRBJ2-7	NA	CASSEGASGVRGQYF	TGTGCCAGCAGTGAAGGGGCTAGCGGGGTAAGGGGGCAGTACTTC
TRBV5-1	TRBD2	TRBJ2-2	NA	CASSKREPGELFF	TGCGCCAGCAGCAAGCGGGAGCCCGGGGAGCTGTTTTTT
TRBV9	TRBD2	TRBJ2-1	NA	CASSAGLAGFDEQFF	TGTGCCAGCAGCGCCGGACTAGCGGGTTTCGATGAGCAGTTCTTC
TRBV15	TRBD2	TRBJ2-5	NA	CATSRGSAGKETQYF	TGTGCCACCAGCAGAGGATCAGCGGGAAAAGAGACCCAGTACTTC
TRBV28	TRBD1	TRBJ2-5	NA	CASTTLGQAPGETQYF	TGTGCCAGCACGACCTTAGGACAGGCCCCGGGGGAGACCCAGTACTTC
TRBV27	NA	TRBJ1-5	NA	CASSTSGPHSNQPQHF	TGTGCCAGCAGTACTTCAGGGCCTCATAGCAATCAGCCCCAGCATTTT
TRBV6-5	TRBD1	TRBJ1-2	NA	CASRGTGGYGYTF	TGTGCCAGCAGGGGGACAGGTGGCTATGGCTACACCTTC
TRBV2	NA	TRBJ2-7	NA	CASSDLGLPHYEQYF	TGTGCCAGCAGTGACCTGGGACTGCCACACTACGAGCAGTACTTC